The entry below describes one TCR beta chain. Its target antigen remains unknown. Base qualities are not recorded, but no much larger clone differs from it by a single base. TCRbeta CDR3 regions were amplified from genomic DNA by means of the immunoSEQ Assay, a bias-controlled multiplex PCR. The authors' pipeline ran thus. The number of nucleated cells in each sample was estimated from the amplification of reference gene primers within the assay. Sequence reads were collapsed and filtered to measure the absolute abundance of every unique TCRbeta CDR3 rearrangement. For each sample, productive Simpson clonality was calculated as the square root of Simpson's diversity index across productive rearrangements. The source is immuneACCESS, and TCRdb retained only in-frame sequences with V and J called. Part of the clones is not carried over; for the studies checked, unresolved V genes explain less than half of this, and the remainder is unexplained. Clonal size and the V and J genes are those of that table, whereas D and trimming came from the DNA. This sample gives about 68,000 clones in total; almost 85% of them show up just once. More than 8% of the sample lies in the top ten.

The collaborating institutions used their own protocols to collect whole blood in K2EDTA tubes. For TCRbeta analysis, collaborators shipped samples in one of three forms: frozen whole blood, isolated PBMCs, or DNA extracted from either of those sample types. The CDR3 goes from the cysteine to the phenylalanine over 16 residues. The DNA shown is the 48-base CDR3, in frame from base 1. Taken from the germline V gene, the CDR1 and CDR2 loops are MGHRA and YSYEKL. V is shortened by 1 base, J by 3 bases, and the region joining them spans 10 bases. The data are from a study of blood T cell repertoires in COVID-19 (dated by TCRdb to about 2020). For context, the study as a whole: Collaborator samples came from the United States, Italy and Spain and covered acute and convalescent phases of COVID-19. The prospective study material was composed of cDNA or gDNA derived from T cells, B-cell-depleted T cells, or PBMCs. Subjects who had been exposed to COVID-19, were actively infected with it, or had recovered from it provided the deeply sampled blood TCRbeta repertoires that made up the dataset. The repertoires were released in a freely available public database intended as a resource for research on the immune response to SARS-CoV-2. Samples came from the ongoing ImmuneRACE study (first 160 participants) plus 1,254 subjects from 6 global collaborators. Sample metadata almost always included a de-identified subject ID, COVID-19 status, age in years and sex. Where available, HLA class I and class II types were taken from metadata supplied by the sample provider and were not determined by assay-based typing.

What the study reported, not specific to this receptor: The amount of clinical and demographic metadata varied by source and participant and was provided uncurated.

Sequenced sample: peripheral blood. The rearrangement joined TRBV4-1 to TRBJ1-6; matching of 6 bases hints at TRBD1 as the D gene. The source is a man aged 50 or older with active COVID-19. For the CDR3, the sequence is CASSQAGTLYNSPLHF. The DNA sequence reads TGCGCCAGCAGCCAAGCCGGGACACTCTATAATTCACCCCTCCACTTT.